The 30 T cell receptor beta chains presented below share a single source sample, sequenced in a study of blood T cells in healthy people across ages. Primed by a sample-barcoded 5' primer and a J-beta primer mix, a second PCR proceeded for roughly 6 to 12 cycles. Each CDR3 protein gets one entry after TCRdb re-called the 5' RACE reads with MiXCR. The sample contains about 1.8 million distinct CDR3 sequences, 40% to 55% of which appear only once. The sequenced material came from blood. These receptors all stem from a woman aged 40-49 years in good health.

V is TRBV3-1 and J is TRBJ2-1; 7 nucleotides align to TRBD2. The trim removed 0 bases at V and 9 bases at J, leaving 11 bases unmatched. Germline values: CDR1 LGHDT, CDR2 YNNKEL (reference sequence). There are 16 residues in the CDR3. The CDR3 sequence: CASSQELADWLSEQFF. The CDR3 DNA sequence: TGTGCCAGCAGCCAAGAGCTAGCGGATTGGCTGAGTGAGCAGTTCTTC.

This clonotype was recorded only once. An end of the junction differs from the germline gene, which may be a read error. In nucleotides, the CDR3 is TGCGCCAACAGCCATCCTGTTAGCGGGGCCGAGGACAATGAGCAGTTCTTC. Its protein is CANSHPVSGAEDNEQFF. J is TRBJ2-1 and V is TRBV4-1; 8 nucleotides line up with TRBD2. The CDR3 is made up of 17 amino acids. From germline, CDR1 is MGHRA and CDR2 YSYEKL.

The V call is TRBV4-3, the J call TRBJ1-2; D perhaps matches TRBD1 (5 bases). Germline assignment: CDR1 LGHNA and CDR2 YSLEER. Trimming removed 1 base from V and 4 bases from J, with 10 bases in between. The CDR3 runs 14 residues. The CDR3 reads CASSQGGASYGYTF. The CDR3 bases are TGCGCCAGCAGCCAAGGAGGGGCGAGCTATGGCTACACCTTC.

The rearrangement links TRBV29-1 to TRBJ2-6; the match to TRBD1 covers 8 bases. Germline-derived CDR1 and CDR2 are SQVTM and ANQGSEA. Trimming took 6 bases from V and 2 from J; bases not matched to a gene: 3. The CDR3 extends over 14 amino acids. CDR3 bases: TGCAGCGTCGGACAGGGAGCTGGGGCCAACGTCCTGACTTTC. Translated: CSVGQGAGANVLTF.

The rearrangement links TRBV4-3 to TRBJ2-2; possibly TRBD2 for D (5 bases). Germline CDR1 is LGHNA and CDR2 is YSLEER. This CDR3 has 16 residues. The germline V and J ends were trimmed by 3 bases and 4 bases, with 15 bases remaining between them. Here the CDR3 reads CASSQDSWTVTGELFF. The CDR3 region has the DNA TGCGCCAGCAGCCAGGACTCCTGGACTGTCACCGGGGAGCTGTTTTTT.

This clonotype was detected only a few times. This chain uses TRBV2 with TRBJ1-1; D is uncertain. V dropped 2 bases and J dropped 1 base, with 5 bases sitting between them. This CDR3 is 13 amino acids long. Germline loops: CDR1 SNHLY, CDR2 FYNNEI. CDR3 in DNA: TGTGCCAGCAGTGAAAACAGGAACACTGAAGCTTTCTTT. This gives the protein CASSENRNTEAFF.

Comment on this clonotype: A read error may produce the germline difference seen at one junction end. The V gene is TRBV7-2, the J gene TRBJ1-5; no firm D call. This CDR3 has 13 amino acids. From germline, CDR1 is SGHTA and CDR2 FQGNSA. This CDR3 reads CASSLRSHQPQHF. The CDR3 coding sequence is TGTGCCAGCAGCTTACGTAGCCATCAGCCCCAGCATTTT.

The J gene is TRBJ1-2, the V gene TRBV20-1; TRBD1 is a possible D gene (5 bases). The V gene's germline CDR1 is DFQATT and CDR2 SNEGSKA (reference sequence). CDR3 length equals 14 residues. Between the trimmed V and J ends, which lost 1 base and 6 bases, there was a span of 15 bases. CDR3 in DNA: TGCAGTGCTAGAGGGCAGGGTGGAGTCAATGGCTACACCTTC. This sequence encodes CSARGQGGVNGYTF.

This clonotype came up a few times. V usage is TRBV6-5 and J usage is TRBJ1-2; TRBD1 is a possible D gene (6 bases). CDR3 length: 13 residues. In germline, CDR1 is MNHEY, CDR2 SVGAGI. Trimming stripped 4 bases from V and 7 bases from J, with 13 bases between. CDR3 residues: CASSSFRGGGYTF. DNA for the CDR3: TGTGCCAGCAGTTCGTTCAGGGGAGGTGGCTACACCTTC.

The rearrangement joins TRBV20-1 to TRBJ2-7; 10 nucleotides match TRBD1. The CDR3 has 14 residues. Germline values: CDR1 DFQATT, CDR2 SNEGSKA (reference sequence). V lost 6 bases, J lost 1 base, and 6 bases stayed unmatched. CDR3 sequence: CSAADRGRSYEQYF. The CDR3 nucleotides are TGCAGTGCGGCCGACAGGGGGCGGTCCTACGAGCAGTACTTC.

This clonotype has a handful of counts. The chain has TRBV10-3 and TRBJ2-3, with D possibly being TRBD1 (6 bases). Germline-derived CDR1 and CDR2 are ENHRY and SYGVKD. V lost 4 bases and J 4 bases, leaving 15 bases between the germline ends. The CDR3 spans 15 residues. This CDR3 reads CAISGQVQKSDTQYF. CDR3 bases: TGTGCCATCAGTGGACAGGTCCAAAAGTCAGATACGCAGTATTTT.

This rearrangement joins TRBV28 to TRBJ1-1; D is possibly TRBD1 (5 bases). V lost 6 bases and J lost 2, with 22 bases in between. CDR3 length: 17 amino acids. Germline V gives CDR1 MDHEN, CDR2 SYDVKM. The CDR3 coding sequence is TGTGCCAGCAGCCCCGGATTGGGGGGGAGGAGAAACACTGAAGCTTTCTTT. Translating gives CASSPGLGGRRNTEAFF.

This chain links TRBV5-1 with TRBJ1-4, with a possible D match to TRBD1 (5 bases). Germline V gives CDR1 SGHRS, CDR2 YFSETQ. Trimming pared 1 base from V and 6 bases from J, leaving 13 bases between. The CDR3 length is 15 residues. As DNA, the CDR3 is TGCGCCAGCAGCTTGAGGGGCCAATCTGATGAAAAACTGTTTTTT. Translated, it gives CASSLRGQSDEKLFF. Full variable domain (missing parts from reference TRBV5-1 and TRBJ1-4): KAGVTQTPRYLIKTRGQQVTLSCSPISGHRSVSWYQQTPGQGLQFLFEYFSETQRNKGNFPGRFSGRQFSNSRSEMNVSTLELGDSALYLCASSLRGQSDEKLFFGSGTQLSVL.

This clonotype was recorded a few times. The rearrangement uses TRBV7-9 and TRBJ1-2, with D unclear. CDR3 length equals 17 residues. The V gene's germline CDR1 is SEHNR and CDR2 FQNEAQ (reference sequence). Trimming shortened V by 4 bases and J by 4 bases, and 22 bases separated the two germline ends. CDR3 loop: CASSSLAPLGRSYGYTF. Here the CDR3 DNA reads TGTGCCAGCAGCTCCTTAGCCCCCTTAGGCAGGTCCTATGGCTACACCTTC.

The V gene is TRBV28, the J gene TRBJ2-4; 7 nucleotides match TRBD1. Germline CDR1 reads MDHEN; CDR2 reads SYDVKM. The J segment lost 13 bases and the V segment lost 6 bases, leaving 9 bases of the junction unmatched. The CDR3 is 12 amino acids. The CDR3 loop reads CASRKAWGQQYF. The CDR3 DNA reads as TGTGCCAGCAGGAAAGCCTGGGGACAGCAGTACTTC.

The J gene is TRBJ1-4, the V gene TRBV5-1, with D unclear. The length of the CDR3 is 13 residues. The V gene lost 7 bases and the J gene lost 5 bases, with 12 bases spanning the gap. Germline assignment: CDR1 SGHRS and CDR2 YFSETQ. The CDR3 coding sequence is TGCGCCAGCGGCCGGACGGAGAATGAAAAACTGTTTTTT. Its protein product is CASGRTENEKLFF.

The V call is TRBV2, the J call TRBJ2-3, with 11 positions matching TRBD1. Unmatched junction bases numbered 3, after V lost 8 bases and J lost 2 bases. This CDR3 region has 14 residues. Germline lookup yields CDR1 SNHLY and CDR2 FYNNEI. Here the CDR3 DNA reads TGTGCCAGCCGGACAGGGGGCCCCACAGATACGCAGTATTTT. This translates into CASRTGGPTDTQYF. Based on the CDR3 plus reference TRBV2 and TRBJ2-3, the full variable domain is EPEVTQTPSHQVTQMGQEVILRCVPISNHLYFYWYRQILGQKVEFLVSFYNNEISEKSEIFDDQFSVERPDGSNFTLKIRSTKLEDSAMYFCASRTGGPTDTQYFGPGTRLTVL.

The chain employs TRBV6-5 and TRBJ2-1, with D unclear. The assigned J gene may be wrong: the sequence end matches TRBJ2-7 better. The germline V gene encodes CDR1 MNHEY and CDR2 SVGAGI. The CDR3 sequence is 14 residues long. CDR3: CASSTRNSYNEQYF. The CDR3 region has the DNA TGTGCCAGCAGTACAAGAAACTCCTACAATGAGCAGTACTTC.

The chain couples TRBV7-9 to TRBJ1-4; D call uncertain. Germline CDR1 SEHNR, CDR2 FQNEAQ (reference sequence). V lost 11 bases and J lost 7, with 17 bases in between. The CDR3 runs to 13 residues. The DNA of the CDR3 is TGTGCCGGCCGTAAGGGCGGAGGTGAAAAACTGTTTTTT. This gives the protein CAGRKGGGEKLFF. Supplemented by reference TRBV7-9 and TRBJ1-4, the full variable domain reads DTGVSQNPRHKITKRGQNVTFRCDPISEHNRLYWYRQTLGQGPEFLTYFQNEAQLEKSRLLSDRFSAERPKGSFSTLEIQRTEQGDSAMYLCAGRKGGGEKLFFGSGTQLSVL.

This clonotype came up once. This chain links TRBV19 with TRBJ2-7; TRBD1 might be the D (5 bases). The closer fit of TRBJ2-5 to the DNA end suggests the J call may be wrong. The germline gives CDR1 LNHDA, CDR2 SQIVND (reference sequence). This CDR3 region has 14 residues. In DNA, the CDR3 is TGTGCCAGTAGTATAGTTGACAGCCGTCAGACCCAGTACTTC. Encoded protein: CASSIVDSRQTQYF.

The rearrangement uses TRBV7-9 and TRBJ1-1, with a weak D call TRBD1 (5 bases). The CDR3 is made up of 12 amino acids. Germline CDR1 SEHNR, CDR2 FQNEAQ (reference sequence). Trimming cost V 2 bases and J 11 bases, with 12 bases left between them. CDR3 sequence: CASSLPGVKAFF. The CDR3 coding sequence is TGTGCCAGCAGCTTACCGGGGGTGAAGGCTTTCTTT.

This chain joins TRBV5-1 and TRBJ2-6; tentatively, D is TRBD2 (5 bases). The CDR3 totals 18 residues. Germline CDR1 and CDR2: SGHRS and YFSETQ. The V end was cut by 3 bases, the J end by 0 bases, with 16 bases between. The CDR3 protein is CASSWRRHADSGANVLTF. As DNA, the CDR3 is TGCGCCAGCAGCTGGAGGAGACATGCCGACTCTGGGGCCAACGTCCTGACTTTC.

The rearrangement joins TRBV28 to TRBJ2-6; tentatively, D is TRBD1 (6 bases). The CDR3 has 16 residues. Trimming took 8 bases from V and 1 from J, leaving 15 bases between them. Germline CDR1 reads MDHEN; CDR2 reads SYDVKM. CDR3 sequence: CASEDSRRSGANVLTF. CDR3 nucleotide sequence: TGTGCCAGCGAGGACAGTCGGCGTTCTGGGGCCAACGTCCTGACTTTC.

This clonotype was recorded a few times. The CDR3 is CASRIRTGTDTQYF. As DNA, the CDR3 is TGCGCCAGCCGAATCCGGACAGGCACAGATACGCAGTATTTT. The gene calls are TRBV5-1 and TRBJ2-3, with D perhaps TRBD1 (6 bases). V was pared by 7 bases and J by 1 base, with 13 bases between. Germline CDR1 and CDR2: SGHRS and YFSETQ. The CDR3 is made up of 14 amino acids.

This clonotype was counted a single time. The CDR3: CASSRIRGPNIYEQYF. CDR3 in DNA: TGTGCCAGCAGCCGCATCAGGGGCCCAAATATCTACGAGCAGTACTTC. This chain uses TRBV14 with TRBJ2-7; a weak D match, TRBD1 (6 bases). V was cut by 4 bases and J by 3 bases, with 19 bases left in between. The length of the CDR3 is 16 residues. Per the germline V gene, CDR1 is SGHDN and CDR2 is FVKESK.

V usage is TRBV18 and J usage is TRBJ2-3, with D perhaps TRBD1 (6 bases). Germline CDR1 reads KGHSH; CDR2 reads LQKENI. V lost 5 bases to trimming and J lost 7 bases, with 22 bases between them. The CDR3 runs 16 residues. The CDR3 spells CASSSRDTGTTNTQYF. The CDR3 DNA sequence: TGTGCCAGCTCATCTCGGGACACAGGCACAACAAATACGCAGTATTTT.

The chain joins TRBV20-1 to TRBJ1-1, with TRBD1 matching 7 bases. Trimming took 3 bases from V and 1 from J; bases not matched to a gene: 8. CDR1 and CDR2 from the germline V gene are DFQATT and SNEGSKA (reference sequence). The CDR3 spans 15 residues. The CDR3 loop is CSARNPTGRNTEAFF. The DNA for the CDR3 is TGCAGTGCTAGGAACCCGACAGGGAGGAACACTGAAGCTTTCTTT.

This sequence joins TRBV11-2 and TRBJ2-7; D not certain. With 1 base removed from V and 3 bases from J, the gap between germline ends came to 10 bases. Per the germline V gene, CDR1 is SGHAT and CDR2 is FQNNGV. The length of the CDR3 is 14 residues. The CDR3 protein is CASSLGLSDYEQYF. CDR3 nucleotide sequence: TGTGCCAGCAGCTTAGGGTTGTCCGACTACGAGCAGTACTTC.

A word on this clonotype: A much larger clone differs from this one at a single base, so this may be a read error. The chain joins TRBV29-1 to TRBJ2-5; 7 bases fit TRBD2. The CDR3 consists of 12 residues. Germline trimming cut 0 bases from V and 7 bases from J; bases unmatched to any gene: 2. From germline, CDR1 is SQVTM and CDR2 ANQGSEA. CDR3 protein: CSVEEGRGTQYF. The CDR3 region has the DNA TGCAGCGTTGAAGAGGGGAGGGGGACCCAGTACTTC.

This CDR3 reads CASSKRRRPGQEYQPQHF. The CDR3 nucleotides read TGTGCCAGCAGCAAACGGCGACGACCGGGACAGGAGTATCAGCCCCAGCATTTT. J is TRBJ1-5 and V is TRBV21-1; the DNA was not compared with TRBD1, the D call given in the table. TRBV21-1 represents a pseudogene. The CDR3 is made up of 18 amino acids.